The entry below gives a single T cell receptor beta chain sequence along with its context. This entry comes from a study of blood T cell repertoires in COVID-19. Looking at the study overall: Acute and convalescent COVID-19 specimens originated in the United States, Italy and Spain.

The V and J ends lost 3 bases and 0 bases respectively, with 12 bases between them. This CDR3 spans 15 amino acids. Germline CDR1 SGHRS, CDR2 YFSETQ. TCRdb keeps only in-frame clones here, not all; method: immunoSEQ multiplex PCR. The data show about 320,000 clones, with about nine tenths seen just once and around 8.9% held by the top ten. Cohorts were determined from participant-reported clinical history. The chain uses TRBV5-1 and TRBJ1-2; D is perhaps TRBD1 (5 bases). Sequencing was performed on PBMCs or T cells enriched from blood (not recorded which). This TCR derives from a young woman who had recovered from COVID-19. The CDR3 loop reads CASSYRSDTNYGYTF. The CDR3 coding sequence is TGCGCCAGCAGCTACCGCTCGGACACTAACTATGGCTACACCTTC.